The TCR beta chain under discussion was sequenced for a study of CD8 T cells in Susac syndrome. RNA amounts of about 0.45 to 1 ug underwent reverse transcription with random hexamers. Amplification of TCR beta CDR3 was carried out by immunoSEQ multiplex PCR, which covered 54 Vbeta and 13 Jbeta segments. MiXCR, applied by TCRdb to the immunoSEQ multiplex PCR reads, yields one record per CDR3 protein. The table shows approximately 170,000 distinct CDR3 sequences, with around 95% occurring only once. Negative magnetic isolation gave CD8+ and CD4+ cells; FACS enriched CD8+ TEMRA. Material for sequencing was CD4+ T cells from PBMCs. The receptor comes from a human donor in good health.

CDR3 sequence (DNA): TGTGCCAGCAGCGCCCAAAATCAGCCCCAGCATTTT. It codes for CASSAQNQPQHF. The chain combines TRBV7-8 with TRBJ1-5; D call uncertain. Germline-derived CDR1 and CDR2 are SGHVS and FQNEAQ. The CDR3 length is 12 residues. V was pared by 5 bases and J by 4 bases, with 6 bases between.